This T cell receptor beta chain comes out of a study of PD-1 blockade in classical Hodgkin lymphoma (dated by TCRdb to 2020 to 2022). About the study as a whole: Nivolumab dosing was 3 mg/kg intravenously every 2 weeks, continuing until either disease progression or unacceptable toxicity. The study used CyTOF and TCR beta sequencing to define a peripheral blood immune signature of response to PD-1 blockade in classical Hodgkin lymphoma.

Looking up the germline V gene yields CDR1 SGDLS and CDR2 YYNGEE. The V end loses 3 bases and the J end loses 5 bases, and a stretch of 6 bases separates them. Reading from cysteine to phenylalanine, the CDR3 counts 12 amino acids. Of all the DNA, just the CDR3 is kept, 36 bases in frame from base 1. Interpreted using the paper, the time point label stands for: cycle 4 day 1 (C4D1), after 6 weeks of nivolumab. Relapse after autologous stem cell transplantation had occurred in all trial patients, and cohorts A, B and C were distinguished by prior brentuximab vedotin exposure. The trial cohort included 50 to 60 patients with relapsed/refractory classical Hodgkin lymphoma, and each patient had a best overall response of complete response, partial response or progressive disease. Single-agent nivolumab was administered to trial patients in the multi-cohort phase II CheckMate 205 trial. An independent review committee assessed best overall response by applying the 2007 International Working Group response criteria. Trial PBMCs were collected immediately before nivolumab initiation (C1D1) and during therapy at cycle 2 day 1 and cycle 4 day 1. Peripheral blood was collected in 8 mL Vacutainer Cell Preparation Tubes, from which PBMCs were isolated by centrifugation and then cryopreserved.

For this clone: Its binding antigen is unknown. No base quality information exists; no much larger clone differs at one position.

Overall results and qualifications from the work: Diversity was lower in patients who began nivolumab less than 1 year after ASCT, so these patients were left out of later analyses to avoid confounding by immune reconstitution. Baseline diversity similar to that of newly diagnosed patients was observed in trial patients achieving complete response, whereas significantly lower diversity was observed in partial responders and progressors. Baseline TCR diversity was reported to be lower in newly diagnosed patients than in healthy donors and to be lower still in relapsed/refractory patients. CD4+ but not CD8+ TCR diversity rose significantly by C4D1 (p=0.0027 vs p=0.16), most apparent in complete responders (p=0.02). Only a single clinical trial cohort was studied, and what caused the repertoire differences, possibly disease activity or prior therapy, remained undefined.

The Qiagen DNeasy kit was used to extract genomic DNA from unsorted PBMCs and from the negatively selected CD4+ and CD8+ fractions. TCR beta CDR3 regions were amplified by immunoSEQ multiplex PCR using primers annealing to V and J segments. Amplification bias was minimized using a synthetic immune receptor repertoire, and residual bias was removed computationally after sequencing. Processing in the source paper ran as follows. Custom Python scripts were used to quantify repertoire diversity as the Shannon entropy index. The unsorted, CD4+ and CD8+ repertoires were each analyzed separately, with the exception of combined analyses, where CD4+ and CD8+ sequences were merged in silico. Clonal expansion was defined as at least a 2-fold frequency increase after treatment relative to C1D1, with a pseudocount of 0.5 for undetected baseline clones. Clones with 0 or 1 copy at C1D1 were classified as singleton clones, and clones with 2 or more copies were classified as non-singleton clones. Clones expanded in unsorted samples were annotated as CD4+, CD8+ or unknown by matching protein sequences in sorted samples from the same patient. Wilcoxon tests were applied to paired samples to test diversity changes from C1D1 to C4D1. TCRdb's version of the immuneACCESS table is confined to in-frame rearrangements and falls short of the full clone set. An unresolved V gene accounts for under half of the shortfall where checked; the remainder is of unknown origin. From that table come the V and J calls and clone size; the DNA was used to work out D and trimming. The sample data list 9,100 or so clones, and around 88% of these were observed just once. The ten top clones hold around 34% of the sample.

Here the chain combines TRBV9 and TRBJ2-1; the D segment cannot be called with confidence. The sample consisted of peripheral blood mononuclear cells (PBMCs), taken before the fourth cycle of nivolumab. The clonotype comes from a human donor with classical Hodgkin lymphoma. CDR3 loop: CASSAYHNEQFF. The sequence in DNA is TGTGCCAGCAGCGCATACCACAATGAGCAGTTCTTC.